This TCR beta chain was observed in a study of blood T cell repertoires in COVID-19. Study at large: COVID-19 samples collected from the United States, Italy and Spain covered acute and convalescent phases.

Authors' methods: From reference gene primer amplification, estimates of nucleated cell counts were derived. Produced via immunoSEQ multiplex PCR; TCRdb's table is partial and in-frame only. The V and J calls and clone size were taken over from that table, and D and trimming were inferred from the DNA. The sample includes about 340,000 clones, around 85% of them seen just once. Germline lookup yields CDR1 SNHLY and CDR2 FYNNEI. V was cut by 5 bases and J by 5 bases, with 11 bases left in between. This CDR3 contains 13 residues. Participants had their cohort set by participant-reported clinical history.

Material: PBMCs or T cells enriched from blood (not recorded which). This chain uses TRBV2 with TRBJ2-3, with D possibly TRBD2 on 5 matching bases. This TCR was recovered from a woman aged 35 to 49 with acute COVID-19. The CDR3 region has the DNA TGTGCCAGCAGTCTCCTAGCCCTAGATACGCAGTATTTT. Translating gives CASSLLALDTQYF.